This TCR beta chain was sequenced in a study of cytomegalovirus exposure and HLA in healthy donors (TCRdb year 2017). Context from the whole study: A later analysis indicated that the roughly 120 validation repertoires were generated on the platform also employed for the 670 or so repertoires of the first cohort. The aim of the study was to test whether cataloging public T cell receptors could identify signatures of past pathogen exposure. In addition to the first cohort of around 670 subjects, a separate validation cohort of 120 different subjects was used. To predict cytomegalovirus infection status, the study combined high-throughput TCR immunosequencing, statistical association of individual TCRs with disease status, and machine learning. What the study reported, not specific to this receptor: A few of the identified cytomegalovirus-associated TCR beta chains were confirmed in vitro to be specific for cytomegalovirus antigens. While some public TCRs were present in many individuals, most TCR sequences turned up only very rarely across donors. Of the cluster scores, about 94% were above 0 in a later analysis, which found that TCRs clustered in the first cohort also tended to co-occur in the 120 or so validation repertoires. It was suggested by the authors that the approach could potentially be generalized to other disease states and immunological phenotypes. In both the original and validation cohorts, the classifier was reported to diagnose cytomegalovirus status with high specificity and sensitivity. The validation cohort had no HLA typing available for a later analysis, so co-occurrence within that cohort was assessed over all 120 or so repertoires. The study listed approximately 150 TCR beta chains as associated with cytomegalovirus.

For this clone: Its antigen has not been determined. Per-nucleotide qualities are absent, and no much larger clonotype sits a single base away.

Donors formed part of the validation cohort, which comprised over a hundred subjects and was distinct from the first cohort of several hundred subjects. Library creation used the immunoSEQ multiplex PCR assay. Under the source paper's analysis protocol: A statistical classification framework was built for diagnosing cytomegalovirus status from the catalog of TCR beta chain sequences. Not all clones reach the TCRdb copy of this immuneACCESS table, which keeps in-frame sequences only. Checked studies attribute under half of the gap to unresolved V genes and leave the rest unexplained. For V, J and clone size, that table is used; D and trimming come from the DNA. The sample has tens of thousands of clones on record, over 85% of them singletons. The ten biggest clones cover less than 4.5% of the sample. Trimming takes 3 bases off V and 4 bases off J; junction bases not matched to a gene: 3. From the cysteine up to the phenylalanine, the CDR3 has a length of 16 residues. This entry keeps only the CDR3 DNA: 48 bases, framed from base 1. CDR1 SEHNR and CDR2 FQNEAQ were looked up in the germline V gene (reference sequence).

The clonotype was recovered from a man between 18 and 29 years old in good health and CMV-seropositive. The V gene is TRBV7-9 and the J gene is TRBJ2-3, with 14 bases in between that match TRBD2. The sequencing input was PBMCs. The bases are TGTGCCAGCAGCTTTGGGACTAGCGGGGGAGCAGATACGCAGTATTTT. This yields the protein CASSFGTSGGADTQYF.